The 19 T cell receptor beta chains below were found in one sample sequenced in a study of blood T cell repertoires in COVID-19. The data were produced by immunoSEQ multiplex PCR, yet TCRdb's version contains in-frame clones alone and is incomplete. The sample shows roughly 60,000 clones, roughly 85% of them seen only once. The sequenced sample consisted of peripheral blood. These receptors came from a man aged 40-49 years with acute or convalescent COVID-19.

The chain has TRBV24-1 and TRBJ1-5; D remains ambiguous. Trimming stripped 6 bases from V and 6 bases from J, with 11 bases between. CDR1 and CDR2 from the germline V gene are KGHDR and SFDVKD. This CDR3 spans 13 amino acids. CDR3 bases: TGTGCCACCAGTAGTACCGCCAGTCAGCCCCAGCATTTT. Translated: CATSSTASQPQHF.

In this sample, this clone turned up a few times. V and J are TRBV5-4 and TRBJ1-2; TRBD1 matches 8 bases. The CDR3 is made up of 16 amino acids. With V trimmed by 0 bases and J by 0 bases, 4 bases remained unmatched. Looked up from germline, CDR1 is SGHNT and CDR2 is YYREEE (reference sequence). In DNA form, the CDR3 reads TGTGCCAGCAGCTTGGGACAGGGGAGTTCTAACTATGGCTACACCTTC. This codes for CASSLGQGSSNYGYTF.

The rearrangement uses TRBV3-1 (or the pseudogene TRBV3-2) and TRBJ1-2, with TRBD1 matching 8 bases. The CDR3 runs 14 residues. The V segment lost 2 bases and the J segment 4 bases; nucleotides outside the gene matches: 3. The germline CDR1 and CDR2 sequences are LGHDT and YNNKEL (reference sequence). CDR3 DNA: TGTGCCAGCAGCCAACGACAGGGGATCTATGGCTACACCTTC. Amino acids: CASSQRQGIYGYTF.

This clone was seen a single time. V usage is TRBV5-4 and J usage is TRBJ2-5; tentatively, D is TRBD1 (5 bases). Germline-derived CDR1 and CDR2 are SGHNT and YYREEE (reference sequence). V lost 1 base and J lost 2, with 12 bases in between. The CDR3 runs to 15 residues. The chain's CDR3 is CASSLLQGPQETQYF. CDR3 DNA sequence: TGTGCCAGCAGCTTGCTCCAGGGCCCTCAAGAGACCCAGTACTTC.

This clone was picked up a small number of times. The J gene is TRBJ1-5, the V gene TRBV2; D is unresolved. CDR3 length: 15 amino acids. V gave up 3 bases and J gave up 4 bases, with 13 bases separating them. The germline V gene has CDR1 SNHLY and CDR2 FYNNEI. CDR3 nucleotides: TGTGCCAGCAGTGAGGGAGGGTGGGGAAATCAGCCCCAGCATTTT. This translates into CASSEGGWGNQPQHF.

The J gene is TRBJ2-5, the V gene TRBV18; D is ambiguous. Germline CDR1 KGHSH, CDR2 LQKENI. Trimming left V 0 bases short and J 4 bases short, with 12 bases between. This CDR3 is built from 15 residues. CDR3 coding DNA: TGTGCCAGCTCACCACCGTCGGTCGCCCGAGAGACCCAGTACTTC. Translated: CASSPPSVARETQYF.

The chain links TRBV28 to TRBJ2-2; TRBD1 aligns across 9 bases. CDR3 length equals 18 residues. V dropped 5 bases and J dropped 0; count of bases not matched to a gene: 10. Germline assignment: CDR1 MDHEN and CDR2 SYDVKM. This CDR3 reads CASSPQPGQGPNTGELFF. DNA for the CDR3: TGTGCCAGCAGTCCCCAGCCGGGACAGGGACCGAACACCGGGGAGCTGTTTTTT.

This clone was detected a few times. The chain is built from TRBV6-5 and TRBJ2-2; unclear D gene. Between the trimmed V and J ends, which lost 10 bases and 3 bases, there was a span of 15 bases. CDR1 is MNHEY and CDR2 is SVGAGI in the germline V gene. The CDR3 is made up of 14 amino acids. The DNA of the CDR3 is TGTGCCACTAGGATTGTGAGATACACCGGGGAGCTGTTTTTT. It is translated as CATRIVRYTGELFF.

The J gene is TRBJ2-5, the V gene TRBV5-4; unclear D gene. The CDR3 loop spans 14 amino acids. The V gene lost 0 bases and the J gene lost 6 bases, with 12 bases spanning the gap. The V gene's germline CDR1 is SGHNT and CDR2 YYREEE (reference sequence). The CDR3, as DNA: TGTGCCAGCAGCTTGGAGTCGCTAGGAAAGACCCAGTACTTC. Amino acids: CASSLESLGKTQYF. The variable domain in full, completed from reference TRBV5-4 and TRBJ2-5, reads ETGVTQSPTHLIKTRGQQVTLRCSSQSGHNTVSWYQQALGQGPQFIFQYYREEENGRGNFPPRFSGLQFPNYSSELNVNALELDDSALYLCASSLESLGKTQYFGPGTRLLVL.

This chain connects TRBV5-6 to TRBJ2-3; the match to TRBD2 covers 10 bases. Germline CDR1 and CDR2: SGHDT and YYEEEE. The CDR3 length is 16 residues. J was trimmed by 1 base and V by 4 bases; bases with no gene match: 6. The CDR3 region is CASSIPSGGRTDTQYF. Here the CDR3 DNA reads TGTGCCAGCAGCATACCTAGCGGGGGTCGCACAGATACGCAGTATTTT.

This chain uses TRBV12-3 or TRBV12-4 with TRBJ1-4; D uncertain. The ends were cut back, 0 bases at V and 7 bases at J, with 6 bases in the middle. CDR3 length: 13 amino acids. The CDR3 nucleotides are TGTGCCAGCAGTTTAGCCATTAGTGAAAAACTGTTTTTT. Protein: CASSLAISEKLFF.

V and J are TRBV5-1 and TRBJ1-3, with D tentatively TRBD1 (5 bases). This CDR3 has 15 residues. V was clipped by 0 bases and J by 1 base, with 8 bases between them. Per germline, CDR1 SGHRS and CDR2 YFSETQ. CDR3 sequence reads: CASSLGQPSGNTIYF. CDR3 DNA: TGCGCCAGCAGCTTGGGACAGCCTTCTGGAAACACCATATATTTT.

This clone was observed once. CDR3 region: CASSQTGDYGYTF. CDR3 DNA sequence: TGTGCCAGCAGCCAGACAGGGGACTATGGCTACACCTTC. The genes are TRBV12-3 or TRBV12-4 and TRBJ1-2, with 8 bases that match TRBD1. J gave up 3 bases and V 6 bases, and 3 bases lay outside the gene matches. This CDR3 is built from 13 residues.

This clone was observed once. The chain couples TRBV9 to TRBJ1-3; no clear D. Trimming shortened V by 3 bases and J by 0 bases, and 10 bases separated the two germline ends. Per germline, CDR1 SGDLS and CDR2 YYNGEE. This CDR3 comprises 15 residues. This chain's CDR3 is CASSARLNSGNTIYF. In DNA form, the CDR3 reads TGTGCCAGCAGCGCCCGACTCAACTCTGGAAACACCATATATTTT.

The J gene is TRBJ2-7, the V gene TRBV2; perhaps TRBD1 as D (6 bases). The CDR3 spans 14 residues. V was shortened by 4 bases and J by 1 base, with 11 bases between the two germline ends. CDR1 is SNHLY and CDR2 is FYNNEI in the germline V gene. Here the CDR3 reads CASSGSTGSYEQYF. In DNA, the CDR3 is TGTGCCAGCAGTGGAAGCACAGGGTCCTACGAGCAGTACTTC.

V and J are TRBV7-2 and TRBJ2-7, with D unclear. Trimming removed 5 bases at V and 0 bases at J, with 11 bases between. Germline V gene data show CDR1 as SGHTA and CDR2 as FQGNSA. The CDR3 runs to 14 residues. The CDR3 is CASSRESSSYEQYF. CDR3 coding DNA: TGTGCCAGCAGCAGAGAATCGAGCTCCTACGAGCAGTACTTC. Full variable domain (rest looked up from reference TRBV7-2 and TRBJ2-7): GAGVSQSPSNKVTEKGKDVELRCDPISGHTALYWYRQSLGQGLEFLIYFQGNSAPDKSGLPSDRFSAERTGGSVSTLTIQRTQQEDSAVYLCASSRESSSYEQYFGPGTRLTVT.

The J gene is TRBJ1-2, the V gene TRBV5-1, with TRBD1 matching 9 bases. The V segment lost 2 bases and the J segment 8 bases; nucleotides outside the gene matches: 7. This CDR3 is built from 14 residues. Per the germline V gene, CDR1 is SGHRS and CDR2 is YFSETQ. CDR3 bases: TGCGCCAGCAGCTTTCCGGGACAGGGTTACGGCTACACCTTC. It codes for CASSFPGQGYGYTF.

In its sample, this clone was seen once. The chain uses TRBV5-1 and TRBJ2-3; possible D gene TRBD2, 5 bases. CDR1 is SGHRS and CDR2 is YFSETQ in the germline V gene. V shed 7 bases and J shed 2 bases, with 14 bases lying between them. The length of the CDR3 is 14 residues. The CDR3 DNA is TGCGCCAGCTCGCCCGGACTGGACACAGATACGCAGTATTTT. Its protein is CASSPGLDTDTQYF.

The rearrangement uses TRBV14 and TRBJ2-1; D gene ambiguous. The V and J ends lost 3 bases and 0 bases respectively, with 6 bases between them. Germline V gives CDR1 SGHDN, CDR2 FVKESK. This CDR3 spans 14 amino acids. CDR3 amino acids: CASSQLVSYNEQFF. Here the CDR3 DNA reads TGTGCCAGCAGCCAGCTAGTCTCCTACAATGAGCAGTTCTTC.